This TCR beta chain was sequenced for a study of Graves' ophthalmopathy and Graves' hyperthyroidism. Study-level background: Blood was drawn at initial diagnosis, before any treatment. General study points: In separating ophthalmopathy from stable hyperthyroidism, a 13-signature model achieved 87.88% sensitivity and about 80% specificity. Also, most clonotypes expanded in the thyroid above 0.001 frequency appeared in blood.

RNA transcripts provided the template for amplifying TCR beta CDR3 regions. First-round RT-PCR relied on HTBI primers, and a second-round multiplex PCR came next. TCRdb re-analysed the multiplex PCR reads in MiXCR, keeping a single row per CDR3 protein. The table shows about 160,000 distinct CDR3 sequences, with approximately 40% occurring only once. This clonotype was counted many times. Its antigen is as yet unknown. The V segment lost 6 bases and the J segment 7 bases; nucleotides outside the gene matches: 7. This CDR3 region has 13 residues. Germline CDR1 is SQVTM and CDR2 is ANQGSEA. Ophthalmopathy donors' eye disease showed moderate-to-severe activity, CAS of at least 3, NOSPECS of at least 4 and duration under 3 months.

The material sequenced was peripheral blood. This clonotype was obtained from a man between 25 and 39 years old with Graves' ophthalmopathy. The chain carries TRBV29-1 and TRBJ2-5, with 11 nucleotides matching TRBD1. The CDR3 loop is CSVGTGGRGTQYF. CDR3 bases: TGCAGCGTCGGGACAGGGGGGAGGGGGACCCAGTACTTC. The full variable domain, with the rest looked up from reference TRBV29-1 and TRBJ2-5, is SAVISQKPSRDICQRGTSLTIQCQVDSQVTMMFWYRQQPGQSLTLIATANQGSEATYESGFVIDKFPISRPNLTFSTLTVSNMSPEDSSIYLCSVGTGGRGTQYFGPGTRLLVL.